The clone carrying this T cell receptor beta chain was recorded a few times. The data stem from a study of control samples from healthy donors and cancer patients. Libraries were prepared by immunoSEQ multiplex PCR; TCRdb keeps only in-frame clonotypes and omits some of them. The sample yields some 15,000 clones, over 80% seen once. The clonotype originates from a woman in her 70s with colorectal cancer. The specimen sequenced was PBMCs.

The CDR3 loop reads CASSINRENIQYF. In DNA, the CDR3 is TGTGCCAGTAGTATTAACAGGGAAAACATTCAGTACTTC. The chain combines TRBV19 with TRBJ2-4; TRBD1 might be the D (6 bases). CDR1 LNHDA and CDR2 SQIVND come from the germline V gene (reference sequence). This CDR3 has 13 amino acids. Between the trimmed V and J ends, which lost 3 bases and 5 bases, there was a span of 8 bases.